This T cell receptor beta chain emerged from a study of T cell responses to AZD1222 COVID-19 vaccine. Clones were sequenced by immunoSEQ multiplex PCR, and TCRdb holds only the in-frame ones, with some missing. The sample includes around 160,000 clones, about 95% of them seen just once. The CDR3 runs 16 residues. Germline V CDR1 and CDR2: SGDLS, YYNGEE. Losses at the gene ends were 0 bases for V and 0 bases for J; bases not matched to a gene: 1. This chain links TRBV9 with TRBJ2-1; 9 bases are a match to TRBD2. Here the sequenced sample was peripheral blood, taken on day 0 of AZD1222 vaccination. The receptor comes from an adult in good health. The CDR3 DNA follows: TGTGCCAGCAGCGTAGAAGCGGGGGGCTCCTACAATGAGCAGTTCTTC. This encodes CASSVEAGGSYNEQFF.